The 15 T cell receptor beta chains given below trace back to one sample, sequenced in a study of T cell responses to AZD1222 COVID-19 vaccine. TCRdb's copy holds only in-frame clones and misses some; the assay was immunoSEQ multiplex PCR. The data hold about 150,000 clones, with about 87% observed a single time. The sample here was peripheral blood, taken on day 0 of AZD1222 vaccination. The receptors here all came from an adult in good health.

The chain has TRBV6-1 and TRBJ2-5; 8 nucleotides align to TRBD2. After removal of 2 bases from V and 0 bases from J, the junction contained 5 bases not matched to a gene. The CDR3 runs 16 residues. Germline CDR1 is MNHNS and CDR2 is SASEGT. CDR3 region: CASSELSGGNQETQYF. DNA of the CDR3: TGTGCCAGCAGTGAATTGAGCGGGGGTAACCAAGAGACCCAGTACTTC.

With regard to this clone: Relative to the germline gene, one junction end is altered; a read error may explain this. The V call is TRBV7-7, the J call TRBJ2-3; TRBD2 matches at 10 bases. Germline-derived CDR1 and CDR2 are SSHAT and FNYEAQ (reference sequence). The CDR3 totals 16 residues. CDR3 DNA: TGTGCTAGCAGCTTAGCGGAAGTAGCGGGGGGTCATACGCAGTATTTT. Its translation is CASSLAEVAGGHTQYF. Combining the CDR3 with reference TRBV7-7 and TRBJ2-3 gives the whole variable domain GAGVSQSPRYKVTKRGQDVTLRCDPISSHATLYWYQQALGQGPEFLTYFNYEAQPDKSGLPSDRFSAERPEGSISTLTIQRTEQRDSAMYRCASSLAEVAGGHTQYFGPGTRLTVL.

This rearrangement joins TRBV7-9 to TRBJ2-7; perhaps TRBD2 as D (6 bases). V was shortened by 0 bases and J by 7 bases, with 10 bases between the two germline ends. This CDR3 contains 13 residues. Germline lookup yields CDR1 SEHNR and CDR2 FQNEAQ (reference sequence). Here the CDR3 reads CASSLAGGGEQYF. CDR3 nucleotides: TGTGCCAGCAGCTTAGCCGGGGGTGGAGAGCAGTACTTC.

This chain connects TRBV6-5 to TRBJ1-1; D is uncertain. Germline V gene sequence: CDR1 MNHEY, CDR2 SVGAGI. Trimming took off 7 bases at V and 1 base at J, with 13 bases between the two ends. This CDR3 region has 14 residues. The CDR3 protein is CASTAAGKNTEAFF. The CDR3 nucleotides read TGTGCCAGCACCGCAGCGGGTAAGAACACTGAAGCTTTCTTT.

This clone was detected only a few times. This chain connects TRBV6-2 or TRBV6-3 to TRBJ2-5; no clear D gene. The V and J ends lost 3 bases and 4 bases respectively, with 3 bases between them. Germline CDR1 reads MNHEY; CDR2 reads SVGEGT. CDR3 length: 11 amino acids. The CDR3 nucleotides read TGTGCCAGCAGTTATGGAGAGACCCAGTACTTC. It specifies CASSYGETQYF.

This clone came up once. This chain connects TRBV2 to TRBJ2-5, with 9 nucleotides matching TRBD2. The CDR3 length is 15 residues. Germline values: CDR1 SNHLY, CDR2 FYNNEI. The J segment lost 2 bases and the V segment lost 9 bases, leaving 10 bases of the junction unmatched. CDR3 loop: CASGGLAGSQETQYF. As DNA, the CDR3 is TGTGCCAGTGGGGGCCTAGCGGGGTCGCAAGAGACCCAGTACTTC.

This clone was recorded once. The J gene is TRBJ1-2, the V gene TRBV28, with a weak D call TRBD1 (6 bases). Germline CDR1 and CDR2: MDHEN and SYDVKM. V gave up 5 bases and J gave up 7 bases, with 17 bases separating them. There are 14 residues in the CDR3. In nucleotides, the CDR3 is TGTGCCAGCAGTCCCAGGGGAGGGGCGGGTGGCTACACCTTC. Its translation: CASSPRGGAGGYTF.

A single count supports this clone. V usage is TRBV7-2 and J usage is TRBJ1-1; possibly TRBD1 for D (6 bases). V lost 1 base and J 13 bases, leaving 19 bases between the germline ends. The CDR3 runs 14 residues. Germline lookup yields CDR1 SGHTA and CDR2 FQGNSA. DNA of the CDR3: TGTGCCAGCAGCTTAGTTGGACAGACGTCGGTGGTTTTCTTT. Protein product: CASSLVGQTSVVFF.

The chain recombines TRBV3-1 (or the pseudogene TRBV3-2) with TRBJ2-7; D possibly matches TRBD1 or TRBD2 (5 bases each). CDR1 and CDR2 from the germline V gene are LGHDT and YNNKEL (reference sequence). The CDR3 has 15 residues. V dropped 0 bases and J dropped 2 bases, with 11 bases sitting between them. DNA of the CDR3: TGTGCCAGCAGCCAAGACATAGGGACCCCCTACGAGCAGTACTTC. As protein: CASSQDIGTPYEQYF.

V usage is TRBV15 and J usage is TRBJ1-5; a possible D gene is TRBD1 (6 bases). V shed 1 base and J shed 1 base, with 8 bases lying between them. In germline, CDR1 is LNHNV, CDR2 YYDKDF (reference sequence). The CDR3 consists of 15 residues. CDR3 nucleotides: TGTGCCACCAGCAGAGGGGGGCAAAGCAATCAGCCCCAGCATTTT. It specifies CATSRGGQSNQPQHF.

There are a few counts of this clone. The rearrangement links TRBV6-1 to TRBJ1-5, with TRBD1 as a possible D gene (5 bases). The CDR3 consists of 17 residues. Between the trimmed V and J ends, which lost 0 bases and 7 bases, there was a span of 19 bases. CDR1 and CDR2 from the germline V gene are MNHNS and SASEGT. CDR3 coding DNA: TGTGCCAGCAGTGAAGCGCTTCCCAGGGTCGCGGGGCAGCCCCAGCATTTT. It translates to CASSEALPRVAGQPQHF.

The rearrangement joins TRBV6-5 to TRBJ2-7; a weak D match, TRBD1 (7 bases). The CDR3 consists of 13 residues. In germline, CDR1 is MNHEY, CDR2 SVGAGI. With 6 bases removed from V and 5 bases from J, the gap between germline ends came to 14 bases. The CDR3 DNA follows: TGTGCCAGCAGGGAGACAGGGAGGAACGAGCAGTACTTC. Its protein is CASRETGRNEQYF.

In nucleotides, the CDR3 is TGTGCCAGCAGCCCGGACAGGGGCTCCCACTCCTATAATTCACCCCTCCACTTT. Amino acids: CASSPDRGSHSYNSPLHF. The chain links TRBV7-9 to TRBJ1-6; TRBD1 agrees at 9 bases. The CDR3 consists of 18 residues. CDR1 and CDR2 (germline): SEHNR, FQNEAQ (reference sequence). V dropped 5 bases and J dropped 0; count of bases not matched to a gene: 8.

The V call is TRBV6-2 or TRBV6-3, the J call TRBJ2-3; a weak D match, TRBD1 (6 bases). CDR3 length: 17 amino acids. The V end lost 6 bases, the J end lost 7 bases, and 26 bases lay between the germline ends. CDR1 is MNHEY, CDR2 SVGEGT, per germline. The CDR3 loop is CASSFPPGRAGENTQYF. The CDR3, as DNA: TGTGCCAGCAGCTTCCCCCCCGGCCGGGCAGGGGAGAATACGCAGTATTTT.

A few counts support this clone. This rearrangement joins TRBV21-1 to TRBJ2-3; TRBD2, as called in the table, went unchecked against the DNA. TRBV21-1 is listed as a pseudogene. This CDR3 has 18 residues. CDR3: CASSPQRASGSSTDTQYF. The CDR3 bases are TGTGCCAGCAGCCCTCAACGGGCTAGCGGGAGTAGCACAGATACGCAGTATTTT.